This T cell receptor (beta chain) was profiled in a study of shared clonotypes between healthy human individuals. Points from the study as a whole: Large depth notwithstanding, sorted-subset sequencing proved incomplete by rarefaction. Some clonotypes were shared by all four sorted-subset donors, while others were not shared. The non-shared ones had lower generation probabilities than the shared ones.

Turning to this clone: Its cognate antigen is unknown.

Over several immunoSEQ plates, each subset's genomic DNA was distributed in even portions. Sequencing was performed with immunoSEQ multiplex PCR; in TCRdb, only in-frame clones are kept and a portion is missing. The repertoire holds about 590,000 clones, with 95% as singletons. Selected positively for CCR7 and CD45RO-negative, naive CD8 cells excluded terminally differentiated effector memory CD45RA+ cells. The ends lost 4 bases at V and 1 base at J; junction bases unmatched: 5. The CDR3 contains 15 residues. Germline CDR1 is SGHRS and CDR2 is YFSETQ. The chain employs TRBV5-1 and TRBJ2-7; TRBD2 matches 10 bases. The sequence derives from a woman in her thirties in good health. The sample comprised naive CD8+ T cells sorted from blood. The CDR3 protein is CASSAWTSGSYEQYF. The CDR3 DNA sequence: TGCGCCAGCAGCGCGTGGACTAGCGGATCCTACGAGCAGTACTTC.